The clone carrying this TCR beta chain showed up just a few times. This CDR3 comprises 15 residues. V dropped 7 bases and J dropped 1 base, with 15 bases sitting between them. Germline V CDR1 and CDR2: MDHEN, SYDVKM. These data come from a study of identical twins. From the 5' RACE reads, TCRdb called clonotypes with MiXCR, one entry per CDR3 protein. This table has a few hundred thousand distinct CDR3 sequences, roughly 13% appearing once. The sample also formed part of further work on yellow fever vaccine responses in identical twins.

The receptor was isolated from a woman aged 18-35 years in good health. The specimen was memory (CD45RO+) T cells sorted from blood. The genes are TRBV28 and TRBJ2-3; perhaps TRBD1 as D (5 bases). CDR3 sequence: CASILRVIGTDTQYF. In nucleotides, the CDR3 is TGTGCCAGCATCCTCAGGGTTATCGGCACAGATACGCAGTATTTT.